The next 29 T cell receptor beta chains were all read from a single sample in a study of graft-versus-host responses after intestinal transplantation. Generated by immunoSEQ multiplex PCR, the TCRdb table keeps only in-frame clones and is missing some. The table lists under 85,000 clones, about 94% of them singletons, with over 0.45% in the top ten. The antigens for these receptors are not known. Sequencing used unstimulated CD8+ T cells sorted from spleen or lymph node cells, obtained before intestinal transplant. All receptors derive from a human donor who received an intestinal transplant.

The chain has TRBV6-5 and TRBJ2-7; 7 bases agree with TRBD2. The CDR3 totals 16 residues. CDR1 MNHEY and CDR2 SVGAGI come from the germline V gene. With 0 bases clipped from V and 3 bases from J, the junction kept 8 bases outside the gene matches. CDR3 region: CASSYSLTGGGYEQYF. The CDR3 DNA reads TGTGCCAGCAGTTACTCTTTAACGGGAGGAGGCTACGAGCAGTACTTC.

This chain uses TRBV15 with TRBJ2-7; unclear D gene. V shed 1 base and J shed 3 bases, with 10 bases lying between them. The V gene's germline CDR1 is LNHNV and CDR2 YYDKDF (reference sequence). The CDR3 consists of 14 residues. The CDR3 is CATSRGASLYEQYF. The CDR3 coding sequence is TGTGCCACCAGCAGAGGTGCCTCCCTCTACGAGCAGTACTTC.

The J gene is TRBJ1-4, the V gene TRBV7-9, with D perhaps TRBD1 (6 bases). CDR1 is SEHNR, CDR2 FQNEAQ, per germline (reference sequence). Trimming removed 6 bases from V and 1 base from J, with 15 bases in between. The CDR3 is made up of 16 amino acids. For the CDR3, the DNA is TGTGCCAGCAGTTCCATAACAGGGAAAACTAATGAAAAACTGTTTTTT. Translating gives CASSSITGKTNEKLFF.

The gene calls are TRBV6-5 and TRBJ2-5, with a possible D match to TRBD1 (5 bases). Germline loops: CDR1 MNHEY, CDR2 SVGAGI. The CDR3 sequence is 14 residues long. Between the trimmed V and J ends, which lost 0 bases and 4 bases, there was a span of 9 bases. The CDR3 reads CASSYSPGIETQYF. The CDR3, as DNA: TGTGCCAGCAGTTACTCCCCAGGGATAGAGACCCAGTACTTC.

The V call is TRBV4-2, the J call TRBJ1-2, with D possibly matching TRBD1 (6 bases). Trimming shortened V by 0 bases and J by 5 bases, and 13 bases separated the two germline ends. The germline CDR1 and CDR2 sequences are LGHNA and YNFKEQ. CDR3 size: 15 residues. The CDR3 protein is CASSQEGKGGYGYTF. CDR3 DNA sequence: TGTGCCAGCAGCCAAGAAGGGAAGGGGGGGTATGGCTACACCTTC.

This clone has just one count. This chain uses TRBV5-4 with TRBJ2-1, with 10 nucleotides matching TRBD2. The junction had 15 bases not matched to a gene; V was cut back by 4 bases and J by 2 bases. CDR3 length: 19 amino acids. Germline lookup yields CDR1 SGHNT and CDR2 YYREEE (reference sequence). The CDR3 coding sequence is TGTGCCAGCAGCCATAGGGGGCTAGCGGGAGCAACTCCCTACAATGAGCAGTTCTTC. It translates to CASSHRGLAGATPYNEQFF.

The gene calls are TRBV6-5 and TRBJ2-1; 9 bases align to TRBD2. Germline lookup yields CDR1 MNHEY and CDR2 SVGAGI. The CDR3 extends over 14 amino acids. The V gene end was trimmed by 5 bases and the J gene end by 8 bases; junction bases not matched to a gene: 7. The CDR3 here is CASSPGGRGDEQFF. The CDR3 DNA reads as TGTGCCAGCAGTCCTGGCGGGAGGGGAGATGAGCAGTTCTTC.

The V gene is TRBV6-1, the J gene TRBJ2-7; TRBD2 matches 9 bases. The CDR3 is 14 residues long. The J segment lost 1 base and the V segment lost 4 bases, leaving 2 bases of the junction unmatched. The germline V gene encodes CDR1 MNHNS and CDR2 SASEGT. CDR3 residues: CASSVSGSSYEQYF. The CDR3 DNA follows: TGTGCCAGCAGTGTTAGCGGGAGTTCCTACGAGCAGTACTTC.

The chain is built from TRBV27 and TRBJ2-1, with a possible D match to TRBD2 (7 bases). Germline V CDR1 and CDR2: MNHEY, SMNVEV (reference sequence). This CDR3 has 19 residues. V was trimmed by 3 bases and J by 1 base, leaving 22 bases between them. The CDR3 region is CASSFNGRGAAGSYNEQFF. CDR3 nucleotide sequence: TGTGCCAGCAGTTTCAACGGTCGGGGGGCGGCGGGGTCCTACAATGAGCAGTTCTTC.

The chain combines TRBV19 with TRBJ2-5; 7 positions agree with TRBD2. Gene TRBJ2-7 matches the end of the DNA better, so the J call may be wrong. Germline V gene sequence: CDR1 LNHDA, CDR2 SQIVND (reference sequence). The CDR3 has 12 residues. CDR3 loop: CASTGEGYEQYF. In DNA form, the CDR3 reads TGTGCCAGTACCGGGGAGGGCTACGAGCAGTACTTC.

This chain links TRBV7-2 with TRBJ2-1, with TRBD2 matching over 7 bases. Germline V gene sequence: CDR1 SGHTA, CDR2 FQGNSA. This CDR3 contains 19 residues. V shed 5 bases and J 0 bases; nucleotides not matched to a gene: 16. DNA of the CDR3: TGTGCCAGCAGCGAGAACCTAGCGGCTGGAAACCCCTCCTACAATGAGCAGTTCTTC. Protein: CASSENLAAGNPSYNEQFF.

The chain joins TRBV6-5 to TRBJ2-1; 7 bases line up with TRBD1. This CDR3 spans 15 amino acids. V lost 5 bases to trimming and J lost 4 bases; unmatched junction nucleotides: 8. CDR1 and CDR2 (germline): MNHEY, SVGAGI. CDR3 region: CASSTSRDRYNEQFF. DNA for the CDR3: TGTGCCAGCAGTACGTCCCGGGACAGATACAATGAGCAGTTCTTC.

The V gene is TRBV5-4, the J gene TRBJ2-5; TRBD1 agrees at 7 bases. Per the germline V gene, CDR1 is SGHNT and CDR2 is YYREEE (reference sequence). There are 15 residues in the CDR3. V trimming: 4 bases; J trimming: 3 bases; junction bases outside the gene matches: 9. CDR3 nucleotide sequence: TGTGCCAGCAGCCCCGGGACAGTAACGAAAGAGACCCAGTACTTC. Translated, it gives CASSPGTVTKETQYF.

The V gene is TRBV6-1, the J gene TRBJ1-2; 8 bases are shared with TRBD1. V trimming: 5 bases; J trimming: 2 bases; junction bases outside the gene matches: 7. The germline CDR1 and CDR2 sequences are MNHNS and SASEGT. This CDR3 spans 15 amino acids. The DNA for the CDR3 is TGTGCCAGCAGTCTCACAGGGGGGGGAAACTATGGCTACACCTTC. Protein product: CASSLTGGGNYGYTF.

This clone was observed a single time. The CDR3 is CASSPNSGRARYNEQFF. CDR3 coding DNA: TGTGCCAGCAGTCCTAATAGCGGGAGGGCCCGATACAATGAGCAGTTCTTC. V and J are TRBV27 and TRBJ2-1, with 11 nucleotides matching TRBD2. This CDR3 is 17 amino acids long. J gave up 4 bases and V 5 bases, and 10 bases lay outside the gene matches. Germline lookup yields CDR1 MNHEY and CDR2 SMNVEV (reference sequence).

V is TRBV5-5 and J is TRBJ2-2; the D gene is possibly TRBD1 (6 bases). V shed 7 bases and J shed 1 base, with 11 bases lying between them. The CDR3 sequence is 14 residues long. Germline loops: CDR1 SGHKS, CDR2 YYEKEE (reference sequence). The CDR3 protein is CASSPGVNTGELFF. In nucleotides, the CDR3 is TGTGCCAGCTCTCCAGGGGTGAACACCGGGGAGCTGTTTTTT.

In its sample, this clone was seen a few times. The V gene is TRBV9, the J gene TRBJ2-7; tentatively, D is TRBD1 or TRBD2 (5 bases each). Germline assignment: CDR1 SGDLS and CDR2 YYNGEE. V lost 4 bases and J 4 bases, leaving 9 bases between the germline ends. This CDR3 is 12 amino acids long. CDR3 region: CASSPGSYEQYF. In DNA form, the CDR3 reads TGTGCCAGCAGCCCAGGGAGTTACGAGCAGTACTTC.

On this clone itself: Within the sample, other DNA sequences also encode this same CDR3. The chain is built from TRBV27 and TRBJ2-1; TRBD1 is a possible D gene (5 bases). CDR1 is MNHEY, CDR2 SMNVEV, per germline (reference sequence). The CDR3 contains 13 residues. With 3 bases removed from V and 3 bases from J, the gap between germline ends came to 6 bases. This CDR3 reads CASSFRDYNEQFF. For the CDR3, the DNA is TGTGCCAGCAGTTTCAGGGACTACAATGAGCAGTTCTTC.

CDR3: CASSATLTPYNEQFF. The CDR3 nucleotides read TGTGCCAGCAGCGCCACCCTCACCCCCTACAATGAGCAGTTCTTC. The V and J genes are TRBV9 and TRBJ2-1; D is unclear. The CDR3 length is 15 residues. Germline assignment: CDR1 SGDLS and CDR2 YYNGEE. V lost 3 bases and J lost 2, with 12 bases in between. Using reference TRBV9 and TRBJ2-1 for the parts outside the CDR3, the full variable domain is DSGVTQTPKHLITATGQRVTLRCSPRSGDLSVYWYQQSLDQGLQFLIQYYNGEERAKGNILERFSAQQFPDLHSELNLSSLELGDSALYFCASSATLTPYNEQFFGPGTRLTVL.

A single count supports this clone. This chain links TRBV4-2 with TRBJ1-5; possible D gene TRBD1, 5 bases. This CDR3 comprises 16 residues. The V gene lost 3 bases and the J gene lost 3 bases, with 15 bases spanning the gap. Germline CDR1 reads LGHNA; CDR2 reads YNFKEQ. The CDR3 coding sequence is TGTGCCAGCAGCCAGACCTCTGACAGCTTCAATCAGCCCCAGCATTTT. Encoded protein: CASSQTSDSFNQPQHF.

J is TRBJ2-1 and V is TRBV11-3; D remains ambiguous. Germline V gene data show CDR1 as SGHNT and CDR2 as YENEEA. The CDR3 spans 16 residues. V was clipped by 6 bases and J by 7 bases, with 22 bases between them. The CDR3 nucleotides are TGTGCCAGCAGAGGTGGGCTAGTGTATGATTGGAATGAGCAGTTCTTC. This encodes CASRGGLVYDWNEQFF.

J is TRBJ1-4 and V is TRBV4-1; D ambiguous. Germline lookup yields CDR1 MGHRA and CDR2 YSYEKL. The CDR3 consists of 16 residues. Trimming removed 4 bases from V and 6 bases from J, with 18 bases in between. The CDR3 nucleotides read TGCGCCAGCAGCCTCCGAGGACCTCCCCGGGATGAAAAACTGTTTTTT. It yields the protein CASSLRGPPRDEKLFF.

This chain uses TRBV4-1 with TRBJ2-5; 7 nucleotides agree with TRBD1. CDR3 length equals 14 residues. The V and J ends lost 1 base and 5 bases, in that order; junction bases with no gene match: 4. CDR1 and CDR2 (germline): MGHRA, YSYEKL. The CDR3, as DNA: TGCGCCAGCAGCCAAGGGACAGGCGGGGAGACCCAGTACTTC. It yields the protein CASSQGTGGETQYF.

This clone was counted once. The rearrangement joins TRBV27 to TRBJ2-7; D perhaps matches TRBD1 (6 bases). CDR3 size: 14 residues. V lost 5 bases and J 3 bases, leaving 14 bases between the germline ends. Germline CDR1 and CDR2: MNHEY and SMNVEV (reference sequence). The CDR3 DNA reads TGTGCCAGCAGTCTCCAGGGGCCCCTCTACGAGCAGTACTTC. As protein: CASSLQGPLYEQYF.

This clone was found once. The chain employs TRBV4-2 and TRBJ1-2; 8 bases match TRBD1. The CDR3 sequence is 14 residues long. Losses at the gene ends were 1 base for V and 5 bases for J; bases not matched to a gene: 3. The germline gives CDR1 LGHNA, CDR2 YNFKEQ. CDR3 region: CASSQGTGPYGYTF. As DNA, the CDR3 is TGTGCCAGCAGCCAAGGGACAGGGCCTTATGGCTACACCTTC.

This clone appeared a single time. The chain joins TRBV7-9 to TRBJ2-7; TRBD2 is a possible D gene (6 bases). Germline values: CDR1 SEHNR, CDR2 FQNEAQ (reference sequence). Trimming cost V 1 base and J 0 bases, with 10 bases left between them. The CDR3 contains 15 residues. The CDR3 spells CASSLGAGPSYEQYF. CDR3 in DNA: TGTGCCAGCAGCTTAGGGGCGGGGCCCTCCTACGAGCAGTACTTC.

J is TRBJ2-7 and V is TRBV18; D gene uncertain. This CDR3 contains 13 residues. Germline CDR1 KGHSH, CDR2 LQKENI. V gave up 2 bases and J gave up 4 bases, with 9 bases separating them. This CDR3 is CASSPDTEYEQYF. CDR3 bases: TGTGCCAGCTCACCAGACACGGAATACGAGCAGTACTTC.

The chain is built from TRBV11-3 and TRBJ2-7, with D perhaps TRBD1 (5 bases). CDR1 is SGHNT and CDR2 is YENEEA in the germline V gene. The CDR3 consists of 14 residues. Trimming pared 4 bases from V and 0 bases from J, leaving 10 bases between. CDR3 residues: CASSYGQGSYEQYF. The CDR3 DNA reads as TGTGCCAGCAGCTACGGTCAGGGCTCCTACGAGCAGTACTTC.

V gene TRBV7-9 combines with J gene TRBJ1-3; 9 positions match TRBD1. This CDR3 is 17 amino acids long. Germline CDR1 and CDR2: SEHNR and FQNEAQ (reference sequence). Trimming at V came to 7 bases and at J to 8 bases, leaving 18 bases not matched to a gene. The DNA for the CDR3 is TGTGCCAGCACTAAAATCGGGACAGGGTTGGTCGGAGACACCATATATTTT. It codes for CASTKIGTGLVGDTIYF. Full variable domain (outside the CDR3, taken from reference TRBV7-9 and TRBJ1-3): DTGVSQNPRHKITKRGQNVTFRCDPISEHNRLYWYRQTLGQGPEFLTYFQNEAQLEKSRLLSDRFSAERPKGSFSTLEIQRTEQGDSAMYLCASTKIGTGLVGDTIYFGEGSWLTVV.